This T cell receptor beta chain came from a study of beta chain features in type 1 diabetes. Findings of the study overall: TCRB CDR3s were moderately but significantly shorter in Type 1 diabetes patients in all four CD4+ subsets.

CD4+ naive, central memory, regulatory and stem cell-like memory subsets were isolated by sorting on CD45RO/CCR7/CD25/CD127/CD95/CD27. As regards this clone: The antigen is undetermined.

The germline V gene encodes CDR1 SGDLS and CDR2 YYNGEE. This CDR3 comprises 16 residues. The germline V and J ends were trimmed by 3 bases and 4 bases, with 17 bases remaining between them. cDNA synthesis used the whole RNA isolate, giving expressed TCRB sequences. The data were produced by immunoSEQ multiplex PCR, yet TCRdb's version contains in-frame clones alone and is incomplete. The sample yields 350,000 to 450,000 clones, less than 15% seen once. The receptor was isolated from a woman aged 18-29 years in good health. The specimen sequenced was naive CD4+ T cells from blood. This rearrangement joins TRBV9 to TRBJ2-1; tentative D call: TRBD2 (6 bases). The CDR3 region is CASSGPAGSRYNEQFF. In nucleotides, the CDR3 is TGTGCCAGCAGCGGCCCGGCGGGATCAAGATACAATGAGCAGTTCTTC.